Described below is a single TCR beta chain sequence and its context. What this receptor recognizes is not known. Nothing much larger sits one base from this clone, and base qualities are not available. The data stem from a study of blood T cell repertoires in COVID-19 (dated by TCRdb to 2020 to 2022). As for the study more broadly: Collaborator samples came from the United States, Italy and Spain and covered acute and convalescent phases of COVID-19. The material from the prospective study consisted of cDNA or gDNA derived from T cells, B-cell-depleted T cells, or PBMCs. Subjects who had been exposed to COVID-19, were actively infected with it, or had recovered from it provided the deeply sampled blood TCRbeta repertoires that made up the dataset. The repertoires were released in a freely available public database meant as a resource for research on the immune response to SARS-CoV-2. The samples were drawn from two sources: the first 160 participants of the ongoing ImmuneRACE study, and approximately 1,300 subjects contributed by 6 global collaborators. Nearly every sample came with metadata listing a de-identified subject ID, COVID-19 status, age in years and sex. Where available, HLA class I and class II types were obtained from metadata supplied by the sample provider rather than from assay-based typing. The paper as a whole reports these results and caveats: The amount of clinical and demographic metadata varied by source and participant and was provided uncurated.

The collaborating institutions used their own protocols to collect whole blood in K2EDTA tubes. For TCRbeta analysis, collaborators shipped samples in one of three forms: frozen whole blood, isolated PBMCs, or DNA extracted from either of those sample types. The immunoSEQ Assay, a bias-controlled multiplex PCR, was used to amplify TCRbeta CDR3 regions from genomic DNA. As for the authors' bioinformatics: The number of nucleated cells in each sample was estimated by amplification of reference gene primers within the assay. To quantify the absolute abundance of each unique TCRbeta CDR3 rearrangement, sequence reads were collapsed and filtered. Productive Simpson clonality was computed per sample as the square root of Simpson's diversity index over productive rearrangements. This immuneACCESS table, as held by TCRdb, lists in-frame sequences with V and J called but not all clones. Of the missing ones, under half trace to an unresolved V gene in checked studies; the others have no known cause. V and J calls and clone size are as listed in that table; D and trimming were resolved from the DNA. Within this sample are some 61,000 clones, with around 86% of them counted one time only. The top ten constitute 7% to 8.5% of the sample.

The CDR3, from cysteine to phenylalanine, totals 15 residues. This entry keeps only the CDR3 DNA: 45 bases, framed from base 1. V and J lose 4 bases and 0 bases, and a span of 12 bases separates them. CDR1 is given as KGHSY and CDR2 as FQNENV, both from the germline V gene. The receptor comes from a man aged 30 to 39 with acute or convalescent COVID-19. The specimen sequenced was peripheral blood. The chain employs TRBV16 and TRBJ1-1; TRBD1 could be the D gene, as 5 bases match. This receptor has the CDR3 CASSPLRGLNTEAFF. The DNA sequence is TGTGCCAGCAGCCCCCTGCGGGGCTTGAACACTGAAGCTTTCTTT.